The clone carrying this TCR beta chain was detected only once. Its antigen is undetermined. This sample was taken from a study of identifying expanded T cells in peripheral blood. Findings of the study overall: Approximately two-week clone count variance significantly increased as total template count grew. Differentially abundant clones: 0.95 to 1.5 between replicates, 16.4 at about 13 days, over 18 at four.

The V end lost 4 bases, the J end lost 5 bases, and 14 bases lay between the germline ends. Per the germline V gene, CDR1 is GTSNPN and CDR2 is SVGIG (reference sequence). The CDR3 has 13 residues. During the collection period, no donor immune events like infections were recorded. Some clones are missing from TCRdb's copy, which holds only in-frame ones; the method was immunoSEQ multiplex PCR. The table shows about 58,000 clones, with around 86% occurring only once. The receptor was derived from a person aged 18 to 75 in good health. The sequencing input was blood. V is TRBV30 and J is TRBJ1-1; D remains unclear. For the CDR3, the DNA is TGTGCCTGGATTTCAGTCGGGAGGACTGAAGCTTTCTTT. It specifies CAWISVGRTEAFF. The full variable domain, in which reference TRBV30 and TRBJ1-1 provide the parts outside the CDR3, is SQTIHQWPATLVQPVGSPLSLECTVEGTSNPNLYWYRQAAGRGLQLLFYSVGIGQISSEVPQNLSASRPQDRQFILSSKKLLLSDSGFYLCAWISVGRTEAFFGQGTRLTVV.